The present T cell receptor (beta chain) was sequenced within a study of chemoradiotherapy in HPV16-positive cancers. The CDR3 spans 13 residues. The germline V gene encodes CDR1 SGHAT and CDR2 FQNNGV. V was pared by 5 bases and J by 5 bases, with 10 bases between. Study-wide findings and caveats: In HPV16-positive patients, HPV-responsive T-cell expansion tracked better recurrence-free survival. The functional HPV-specific definition rests on just a couple of HPV16-positive patients. Candidate HPV-specific clones and E7-related TCR motifs grew in tumor during treatment.

Note on this clone: What it binds is not known.

Clones were sequenced by immunoSEQ multiplex PCR, and TCRdb holds only the in-frame ones, with some missing. Altogether about 68,000 clones are present, 88% being singletons, with the ten largest covering 4% to 4.5%. This clonotype was obtained from a human donor with HPV-associated anogenital cancer. The sequencing used blood, collected from a patient who underwent chemoradiotherapy. The chain has TRBV11-2 and TRBJ2-1; possible D gene TRBD1, 6 bases. The chain's CDR3 is CASSADRDNEQFF. CDR3 coding DNA: TGTGCCAGCAGCGCGGACAGAGACAATGAGCAGTTCTTC.